The entry below gives a single T cell receptor beta chain sequence along with its context. V dropped 4 bases and J dropped 4 bases, with 8 bases sitting between them. Germline CDR1 reads SGHTA; CDR2 reads FQGNSA. The CDR3 consists of 13 residues. Clones were sequenced by immunoSEQ multiplex PCR, and TCRdb holds only the in-frame ones, with some missing. The sample records around 76,000 clones, 80% to 95% being singletons. This entry is derived from a study of technical replicates of blood from a handful of donors. This receptor was identified in a human donor in good health. The chain links TRBV7-2 to TRBJ1-3; D perhaps matches TRBD1 (6 bases). The specimen was T cells isolated from PBMCs. The CDR3 DNA reads as TGTGCCAGCAGCTGGACAGAAGGAAACACCATATATTTT. Translation gives CASSWTEGNTIYF.